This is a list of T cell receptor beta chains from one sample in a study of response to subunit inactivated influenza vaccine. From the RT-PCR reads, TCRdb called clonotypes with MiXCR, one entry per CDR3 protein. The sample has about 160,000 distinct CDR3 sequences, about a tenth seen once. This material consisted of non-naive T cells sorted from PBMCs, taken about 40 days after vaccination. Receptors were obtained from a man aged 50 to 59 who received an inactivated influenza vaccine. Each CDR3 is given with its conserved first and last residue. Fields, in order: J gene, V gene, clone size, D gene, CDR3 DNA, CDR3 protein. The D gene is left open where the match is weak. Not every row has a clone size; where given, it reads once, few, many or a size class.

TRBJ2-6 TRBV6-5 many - TGTGCCAGCAAGGCTGGGGCCAACGTCCTGACTTTC CASKAGANVLTF
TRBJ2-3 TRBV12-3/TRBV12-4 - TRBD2 TGTGCCAGCAATCCCGGCTGGGGGGGGACTTCTAGCACAGATACGCAGTATTTT CASNPGWGGTSSTDTQYF
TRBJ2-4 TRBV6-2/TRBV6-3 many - TGTGCCAGCAGCCCCCCCAAAGGGGTTCAGTACTTC CASSPPKGVQYF
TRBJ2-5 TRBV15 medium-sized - TGTGCCACCAGCAGAGGGACTACCCAAGAGACCCAGTACTTC CATSRGTTQETQYF
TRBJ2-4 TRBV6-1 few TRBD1 TGTGCCAGCAGTGGGACAGGGGGGGCCAAAAACATTCAGTACTTC CASSGTGGAKNIQYF
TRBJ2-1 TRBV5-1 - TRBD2 TGCGCCAGCAGCTTGGATAGCGGGAGGGCCGGGTACAATGAGCAGTTCTTC CASSLDSGRAGYNEQFF
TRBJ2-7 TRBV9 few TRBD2 TGTGCCAGCAGCGTAGGTATTAGCGGGTCTAACTCCTACGAGCAGTACTTC CASSVGISGSNSYEQYF
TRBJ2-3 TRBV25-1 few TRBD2 TGTGCCAGCAGTGGATCGAGGCTAGCGGGAGCTGGAGATACGCAGTATTTT CASSGSRLAGAGDTQYF
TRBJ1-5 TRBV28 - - TGTGCCAGCCGAAGAGGGGGGGCGTATGGCAATCAGCCCCAGCATTTT CASRRGGAYGNQPQHF
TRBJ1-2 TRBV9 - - TGTGCCAGCAGCGGATGGACAGCGAAGGCCTACGGCTACACCTTC CASSGWTAKAYGYTF
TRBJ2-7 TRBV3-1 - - TGTGCCAGCAGCCAAGCCTTGCAGGGCAGGTACGAGCAGTACTTC CASSQALQGRYEQYF
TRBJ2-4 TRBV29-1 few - TGCAGCGCGCGGGACCCAAGGGCCAAAAACATTCAGTACTTC CSARDPRAKNIQYF
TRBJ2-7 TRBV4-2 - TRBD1 TGTGCCAGCAGCCAAGTGTCGACAGGGGGTTCCTACGAGCAGTACTTC CASSQVSTGGSYEQYF
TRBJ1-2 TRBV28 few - TGTGCCAGCAGTCCGGGACTGAGTTATAACTATGGCTACACCTTC CASSPGLSYNYGYTF
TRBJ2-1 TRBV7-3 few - TGTGCCAGCAGCTTACGTGGGGGTGAGCAGTTCTTC CASSLRGGEQFF
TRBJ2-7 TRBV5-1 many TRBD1 TGCGCCAGCAGCTTGGGACAGGGGTTCTACGAGCAGTACTTC CASSLGQGFYEQYF
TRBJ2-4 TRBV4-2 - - TGTGCCAGCAGCCAGGCAGGGTCATACATTCAGTACTTC CASSQAGSYIQYF
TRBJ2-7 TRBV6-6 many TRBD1 TGTGCCAGCAGTCAGACAGGGAGCTACGAGCAGTACTTC CASSQTGSYEQYF
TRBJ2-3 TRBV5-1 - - TGCGCCAGCAGCTTGGTACAGGGCACAGATACGCAGTATTTT CASSLVQGTDTQYF
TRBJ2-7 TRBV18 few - TGTGCCAGCTCACCACCATCCTTGTCCTACGAGCAGTACTTC CASSPPSLSYEQYF
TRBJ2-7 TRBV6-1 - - TGTGCCAGCAGTGTAGCGGACCCCTACGAGCAGTACTTC CASSVADPYEQYF
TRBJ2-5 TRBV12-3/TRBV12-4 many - TGTGCCAGCAGTGGTCGGGTCGCGGGGACCCAGTACTTC CASSGRVAGTQYF
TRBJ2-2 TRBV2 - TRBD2 TGTGCCAGCAGTGAAACTAGCGGGTACACCGGGGAGCTGTTTTTT CASSETSGYTGELFF
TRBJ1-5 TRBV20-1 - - TGCAGTGCTGTGGACAGCAATCAGCCCCAGCATTTT CSAVDSNQPQHF
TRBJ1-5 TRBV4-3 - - TGCGCCAGCAGCCAAGATGACAATCAGCCCCAGCATTTT CASSQDDNQPQHF
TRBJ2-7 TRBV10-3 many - TGTGCCATCAGTGGCTTGGGGGACGAGCAGTACTTC CAISGLGDEQYF
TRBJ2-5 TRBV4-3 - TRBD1 TGCGCCAGCAGCCCTTCAGGGACAGGGGGACAGACCCAGTACTTC CASSPSGTGGQTQYF
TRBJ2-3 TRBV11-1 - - TGTGCCAGCAGCTTAGATTTCAGGCAGCAAACGGGGTCAACGCAGTATTTT CASSLDFRQQTGSTQYF
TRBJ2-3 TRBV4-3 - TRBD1 TGCGCCAGCAGCCAAGATCAGGGGGTTGGTACAGATACGCAGTATTTT CASSQDQGVGTDTQYF
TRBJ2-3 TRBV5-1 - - TGCGCCAGCAGCTTAGCGGACACAGATACGCAGTATTTT CASSLADTDTQYF
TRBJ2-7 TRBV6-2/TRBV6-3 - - TGTGCCAGCAGTCATGGACAAGAGCAGTACTTC CASSHGQEQYF
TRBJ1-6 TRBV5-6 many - TGTGCCAGCAGCTTGGCAGGGCCCAATTCACCCCTCCACTTT CASSLAGPNSPLHF
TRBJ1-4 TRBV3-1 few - TGTGCCAGCAGCCCCCAAGGTGCAACTAATGAAAAACTGTTTTTT CASSPQGATNEKLFF
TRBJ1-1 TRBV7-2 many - TGTGCCAGCAGCTCCGAGGGGAACACTGAAGCTTTCTTT CASSSEGNTEAFF
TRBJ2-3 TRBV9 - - TGTGCCAGCAGCGTAAGGCTAGCACAAGATACGCAGTATTTT CASSVRLAQDTQYF
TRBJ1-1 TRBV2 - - TGTGCCAGCAGTGAGGGGCTATTTAACACTGAAGCTTTCTTT CASSEGLFNTEAFF
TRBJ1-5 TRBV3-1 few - TGTGCCAGCAGCCAAGGATGGGGCAATCAGCCCCAGCATTTT CASSQGWGNQPQHF
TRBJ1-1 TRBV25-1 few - TGTGCCAGCAGTGATAGTAATACGGTTGAAGCTTTCTTT CASSDSNTVEAFF
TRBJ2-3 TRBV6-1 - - TGTGCCAGCAGTCGAAGCTTCACAGATACGCAGTATTTT CASSRSFTDTQYF
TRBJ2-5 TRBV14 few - TGTGCCAGCAGCCAAGGAGGAGTAGGGACCCAGTACTTC CASSQGGVGTQYF
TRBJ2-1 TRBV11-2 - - TGTGCCAGCAGCTCAGTTACAGATTACAATGAGCAGTTCTTC CASSSVTDYNEQFF
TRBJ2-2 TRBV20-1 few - TGCAGTGCTAGAGAAACTAAAACGAACACCGGGGAGCTGTTTTTT CSARETKTNTGELFF
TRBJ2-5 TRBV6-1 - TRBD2 TGTGCCAGCAGGACTAGCGGGGTCCCAGAGACCCAGTACTTC CASRTSGVPETQYF
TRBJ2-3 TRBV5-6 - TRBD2 TGTGCCAGCAGCTTGCTGACTAGCGCTAGCACAGATACGCAGTATTTT CASSLLTSASTDTQYF
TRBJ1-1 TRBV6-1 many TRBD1 TGTGCCAGCAGGGGGACAGGGGTGAGCACTGAAGCTTTCTTT CASRGTGVSTEAFF
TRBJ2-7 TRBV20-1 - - TGCAGTGCTAGAGGGCTAGCGATCGACGAGCAGTACTTC CSARGLAIDEQYF
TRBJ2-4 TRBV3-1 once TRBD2 TGTGCCAGCAGCCAACAACTAGCGGGGGGGGCCAAAAACATTCAGTACTTC CASSQQLAGGAKNIQYF
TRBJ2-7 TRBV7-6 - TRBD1 TGTGCCAGCGCTGGGGACAGGGAGGGCGAGCAGTACTTC CASAGDREGEQYF
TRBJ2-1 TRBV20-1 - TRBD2 TGCAGTGCTAGGCCGACTAGCGGATTCTACAATGAGCAGTTCTTC CSARPTSGFYNEQFF
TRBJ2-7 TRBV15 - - TGTGCCACCAGCAGAGATGATGAGCCCTCCTACGAGCAGTACTTC CATSRDDEPSYEQYF
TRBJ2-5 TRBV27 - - TGTGCCAGCAGTTTAGCTCCGAATAAACAGACCCAGTACTTC CASSLAPNKQTQYF
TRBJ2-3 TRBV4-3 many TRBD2 TGCGCCAGCAGCCTGGGACTAGCGGGGGGCCCTAGCACAGATACGCAGTATTTT CASSLGLAGGPSTDTQYF
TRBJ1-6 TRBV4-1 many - TGCGCCAGCAGCCAAATGACGTTTAAGGCCTCCTATAATTCACCCCTCCACTTT CASSQMTFKASYNSPLHF